Sequencing of this T cell receptor (beta chain) was carried out in a study of T cells in localized non-small cell lung cancer. With respect to this clone: Its target is not known.

Per the germline V gene, CDR1 is WSHSY and CDR2 is SAAADI. V was trimmed by 2 bases and J by 3 bases, leaving 13 bases between them. The length of the CDR3 is 16 residues. Study-wide results and limits: The study found T cell clonality highest in uninvolved adjacent lung, above tumor.

Data came from immunoSEQ multiplex PCR; TCRdb stores just in-frame clones and leaves some out. The data hold about 26,000 clones, with about nine tenths observed a single time. The sequence was collected from a female donor aged 60 or older with stage II squamous cell lung carcinoma. The chain joins TRBV10-2 to TRBJ2-2, with D possibly being TRBD1 or TRBD2 (5 bases each). The sample here was peripheral blood, taken before any cancer treatment. In DNA, the CDR3 is TGCGCCAGCAGTGAGAAATCGGGGACGGACACCGGGGAGCTGTTTTTT. Residues: CASSEKSGTDTGELFF.